This T cell receptor beta chain was profiled in a study of T cells expressing NK-cell markers. Study-wide points: The CD3+CD56-NKG2C+ fraction was also led by these clonotypes in a handful of donors.

Germline V CDR1 and CDR2: MNHEY, SMNVEV (reference sequence). This CDR3 is 15 amino acids long. TCRdb processed the 5' RACE reads again and assigns one entry to each CDR3 protein, with no DNA. The sample includes about 140,000 distinct CDR3 sequences. Comment on this clonotype: Its antigen is still unknown.

Sequencing was done on a sample of blood T cells: a sorted CD56 or NKG2C T cell subset, CD4+ or CD8+ T cells, or bulk PBMC T cells (not recorded which). The sequence was obtained from a man between 18 and 29 years old in good health. V and J are TRBV27 and TRBJ1-5; TCRdb's D call of TRBD1 is untestable without DNA. The CDR3 sequence is CASSDRVGGNQPQHF.